These T cell receptor beta chains were read from a single sample in a study of CD8+ T cells in alopecia areata. The table came from immunoSEQ multiplex PCR; TCRdb's copy has only in-frame clones and leaves some out. The sample carries around 120,000 clones, 40% to 55% recorded once. Sequenced input: NKG2D-low CD8+ T cells sorted from blood. The receptors were gathered from a human donor with alopecia areata. Each CDR3 is given with its conserved first and last residue. Each record gives: D gene, V gene, clone size, J gene, CDR3 DNA, CDR3 protein. A D gene is named only where the DNA matches it firmly. Where a row states a size, it is once, few, many or the class of an expanded clone; other rows omit it.

>.|TRBV7-2|.|TRBJ2-5
TGTGCCAGCAGCCGGACGGATGAAGAGACCCAGTACTTC
CASSRTDEETQYF
>TRBD1|TRBV9|.|TRBJ1-1
TGTGCCAGCAGCGCGGAGGGGGCAAACACTGAAGCTTTCTTT
CASSAEGANTEAFF
>.|TRBV2|few|TRBJ2-7
TGTGCCAGCAGATCCTACGAGCAGTACTTC
CASRSYEQYF
>.|TRBV7-2|.|TRBJ2-7
TGTGCCAGCAGCTCGACTGCCTCCTACGAGCAGTACTTC
CASSSTASYEQYF
>.|TRBV28|.|TRBJ2-1
TGTGCCAGCAGTCTAGGGGGGGTCACCTACAATGAGCAGTTCTTC
CASSLGGVTYNEQFF
>.|TRBV14|few|TRBJ2-7
TGTGCCAGCAGCCAAGATACAGAAGGCGAGCAGTACTTC
CASSQDTEGEQYF
>.|TRBV29-1|few|TRBJ2-2
TGCAGCGTTGATAGTGGTGCCGGGGAGCTGTTTTTT
CSVDSGAGELFF
>.|TRBV29-1|once|TRBJ2-3
TGCAGCGTACCGGACTGGAAGGGGGAAGATACGCAGTATTTT
CSVPDWKGEDTQYF
>TRBD2|TRBV27|.|TRBJ2-7
TGTGCCAGCATGTTAGCGGGAGGGCCGGGTGAGCAGTACTTC
CASMLAGGPGEQYF
>.|TRBV6-5|.|TRBJ2-7
TGTGCCAGCAGTTACACCTACGAGCAGTACTTC
CASSYTYEQYF
>TRBD2|TRBV29-1|few|TRBJ2-3
TGCAGCGCCGAGCGGGGGAGCACAGATACGCAGTATTTT
CSAERGSTDTQYF
>.|TRBV29-1|.|TRBJ2-3
TGCAGCGTTGAAGGGCTACCCCCCTCGTGGGATACGCAGTATTTT
CSVEGLPPSWDTQYF
>TRBD1|TRBV29-1|few|TRBJ2-5
TGCAGCGTTGAAGGGGACAGGGTATTTGGAGAGACCCAGTACTTC
CSVEGDRVFGETQYF
>.|TRBV4-3|.|TRBJ2-1
TGCGCCAGCAGCCAAGGGACAAGCCCCTACAATGAGCAGTTCTTC
CASSQGTSPYNEQFF
>TRBD1|TRBV7-9|.|TRBJ1-5
TGTGCCAGCAGGGGGACAGGGGCCAATCAGCCCCAGCATTTT
CASRGTGANQPQHF
>TRBD2|TRBV6-4|.|TRBJ2-1
TGTGCCAGCAGTGACACTAGCGGGGGGGCCAATGAGCAGTTCTTC
CASSDTSGGANEQFF
>.|TRBV4-1|.|TRBJ2-1
TGCGCCAGCAGCCTCTTAATAGGGGGGGACAATGAGCAGTTCTTC
CASSLLIGGDNEQFF
>.|TRBV29-1|.|TRBJ1-2
TGCAGCGTTGAAGATGAGGTCCAGGGAGAAATATATGGCTACACCTTC
CSVEDEVQGEIYGYTF
>TRBD2|TRBV27|.|TRBJ2-7
TGTGCCAGCAGTCCCCTTGCGGGACTAGCTTTCGAGCAGTACTTC
CASSPLAGLAFEQYF
>.|TRBV27|.|TRBJ1-5
TGTGCCAGCAGCTCCTTACCCGGCCAGCCCCAGCATTTT
CASSSLPGQPQHF
>TRBD2|TRBV29-1|.|TRBJ2-2
TGCAGCGTTGAGCTAGCGGGAATTAACACCGGGGAGCTGTTTTTT
CSVELAGINTGELFF
>TRBD2|TRBV7-9|.|TRBJ2-7
TGTGCCACTCGCGGGGGACACGAGCAGTACTTC
CATRGGHEQYF
>.|TRBV30|.|TRBJ2-4
TGTGCCTGGCCGGACCCACCGTCACAAGCCAAAAACATTCAGTACTTC
CAWPDPPSQAKNIQYF
>TRBD2|TRBV2|.|TRBJ2-2
TGTGCCAGCAGTGCCTCTTGGGAGCGGGGGTACACCGGGGAGCTGTTTTTT
CASSASWERGYTGELFF
>.|TRBV5-1|.|TRBJ2-1
TGCGCCAGCAGCTTAAACAGGGAATTCTACAATGAGCAGTTCTTC
CASSLNREFYNEQFF
>.|TRBV2|.|TRBJ2-1
TGTGCCAGCAAAATACTAGGGGGTGAGCAGTTCTTC
CASKILGGEQFF
>.|TRBV9|.|TRBJ1-5
TGTGCCAGCAGCGTTGGGGACTTCCAGCCCCAGCATTTT
CASSVGDFQPQHF
>.|TRBV29-1|.|TRBJ2-2
TGCAGCGTCGTTTATCAGGGGAACACCGGGGAGCTGTTTTTT
CSVVYQGNTGELFF
>.|TRBV29-1|.|TRBJ2-1
TGCAGCGTTCAACTAGAAACCTACAATGAGCAGTTCTTC
CSVQLETYNEQFF
>.|TRBV20-1|.|TRBJ1-2
TGCAGTGCTAGAGATCTTGAGGGCTACACCTTC
CSARDLEGYTF
>.|TRBV13|.|TRBJ2-5
TGTGCCAGCAGCGCCCGTAAAGAGACCCAGTACTTC
CASSARKETQYF
>.|TRBV29-1|.|TRBJ2-1
TGCAGCGTTGAAGATAAAGCCGATGAGCAGTTCTTC
CSVEDKADEQFF
>.|TRBV6-1|.|TRBJ1-5
TGTGCCAGCAGGATCTTCGGACAGAGCAATCAGCCCCAGCATTTT
CASRIFGQSNQPQHF
>TRBD1|TRBV5-1|.|TRBJ2-1
TGCGCCAGCAGCACCGGGACAGGGTTGACCGATGAGCAGTTCTTC
CASSTGTGLTDEQFF
>TRBD1|TRBV2|.|TRBJ2-3
TGTGCCACCCGACAGGGGAATACGCAGTATTTT
CATRQGNTQYF
>TRBD2|TRBV2|.|TRBJ2-7
TGTGCCAGCAGACCTAGCGGGAGTTGGTACGAGCAGTACTTC
CASRPSGSWYEQYF
>.|TRBV5-1|.|TRBJ1-1
TGCGCCAGCAGCGGGTATGATACTGAAGCTTTCTTT
CASSGYDTEAFF
>.|TRBV13|few|TRBJ2-7
TGTGCCAGCAGCTTAGAGGGTGACGAGCAGTACTTC
CASSLEGDEQYF
>TRBD2|TRBV30|few|TRBJ2-3
TGTGCCTGGAGTGAGACTAGCGGCACAGATACGCAGTATTTT
CAWSETSGTDTQYF
>.|TRBV2|few|TRBJ1-5
TGTGCCAGCAGTGAATCGATGGACCTAAGCGATCAGCCCCAGCATTTT
CASSESMDLSDQPQHF
>.|TRBV29-1|few|TRBJ1-5
TGCAGCGCTATTACGGGCAATCAGCCCCAGCATTTT
CSAITGNQPQHF
>TRBD2|TRBV29-1|few|TRBJ2-2
TGCAGCGTTGTGATAGCGGGAGGGCCCGGGGAGCTGTTTTTT
CSVVIAGGPGELFF
>TRBD2|TRBV29-1|few|TRBJ2-1
TGCAGCGGGTCCGGGACTAGCGGGCACAATGAGCAGTTCTTC
CSGSGTSGHNEQFF
>.|TRBV27|.|TRBJ2-7
TGTGCCAGTGGGAGCGGAAAGTCCTACGAGCAGTACTTC
CASGSGKSYEQYF
>TRBD1|TRBV5-4|.|TRBJ2-7
TGTGCCAGCAGCCCTGGTCTCACCAGGGGGATTAGGCAGTACTTC
CASSPGLTRGIRQYF
>TRBD2|TRBV27|.|TRBJ2-2
TGTGCCAGCAGTTTATCGATCCTAGCGGGTAGTGGCGGGGAGCTGTTTTTT
CASSLSILAGSGGELFF
>.|TRBV9|.|TRBJ2-5
TGTGCCAGCAGCTCGGGCACAGCAGAGACCCAGTACTTC
CASSSGTAETQYF
>.|TRBV7-9|.|TRBJ2-5
TGTGCCAGCGCCAACATGGAGGGAACGCGGGAGACCCAGTACTTC
CASANMEGTRETQYF
>.|TRBV4-1|few|TRBJ2-7
TGCGCCAGCAGCCAAGATCGGGGGTCGGAGCAGTACTTC
CASSQDRGSEQYF
>.|TRBV30|.|TRBJ2-2
TGTGCCTGGACAAGGGATGTCGGGGAGCTGTTTTTT
CAWTRDVGELFF
>.|TRBV13|.|TRBJ2-1
TGTGCCAGCAGCCTGGACAACAGGGGAGGTGATGAGCAGTTCTTC
CASSLDNRGGDEQFF
>.|TRBV9|.|TRBJ2-7
TGTGCCAGCAGCGCAGACGAATCTCCCTACGAGCAGTACTTC
CASSADESPYEQYF
>.|TRBV2|few|TRBJ1-1
TGTGCCAGCAGTGAAGGGAACACTGAAGCTTTCTTT
CASSEGNTEAFF